This TCR beta chain is drawn from a study of blood T cell repertoires in COVID-19. Study in general: Material from acute and convalescent COVID-19 was sourced from the United States, Italy and Spain.

The V and J ends lost 0 bases and 5 bases respectively, with 19 bases between them. This CDR3 has 17 residues. Germline V gene data show CDR1 as LGHNA and CDR2 as YSLEER. The method was immunoSEQ multiplex PCR; TCRdb's version includes in-frame clones alone and lacks a portion of them. This sample has some 510,000 clones, with around 87% found just once. This TCR was recovered from a woman in her forties who had recovered from COVID-19. Sequenced material: PBMCs or T cells enriched from blood (not recorded which). The chain is built from TRBV4-3 and TRBJ1-2; weak D call: TRBD1 (6 bases). CDR3 nucleotides: TGCGCCAGCAGCCAAGATAGGGGGAGGGGGGCGAGATATGGCTACACCTTC. Encoded protein: CASSQDRGRGARYGYTF.